The clone carrying this T cell receptor (beta chain) occurred a few times. Individual cDNA molecules were tagged with unique molecular identifiers. MiXCR, run by TCRdb on the 5' RACE reads, gives a single entry per CDR3 protein. The sample lists around 60,000 distinct CDR3 sequences, more than 9.5% occurring once. This record belongs to a study of early T cells in non-severe SARS-CoV-2 infection. V gave up 2 bases and J gave up 5 bases, with 27 bases separating them. The CDR3 covers 19 residues. Per germline, CDR1 LNHDA and CDR2 SQIVND (reference sequence). This receptor was obtained from an adult who was a healthcare worker with PCR-confirmed SARS-CoV-2 infection or an uninfected control (not recorded which). The V call is TRBV19, the J call TRBJ2-5, with D perhaps TRBD1 or TRBD2 (9 bases each). The sample comprised whole blood. CDR3 DNA sequence: TGTGCCAGTAGTATACGGACAGGGGAATGGCGGGAGGGCCACGAGACCCAGTACTTC. The encoded protein is CASSIRTGEWREGHETQYF.